This T cell receptor (beta chain) was profiled in a study of response to subunit inactivated influenza vaccine. TCRdb recomputed calls from the RT-PCR reads with MiXCR, one row per CDR3 protein. Of more than 450,000 distinct CDR3 sequences listed, 10% to 15% are singletons. V was cut by 0 bases and J by 8 bases, with 11 bases left in between. The CDR3 loop spans 14 amino acids. The germline CDR1 and CDR2 sequences are LNHNV and YYDKDF (reference sequence). Regarding this clonotype: Antigen: not known.

Study-level results: There was a suggestion from the authors that each seasonal influenza vaccination recruits few new T cells.

V gene TRBV15 combines with J gene TRBJ2-4, with D possibly TRBD1 on 6 matching bases. The receptor comes from a man aged 45-65 years who received an inactivated influenza vaccine. The specimen comprised PBMCs from blood, sampled on the day of vaccination. This CDR3 reads CATSRDSGVYIQYF. In DNA form, the CDR3 reads TGTGCCACCAGCAGAGATTCAGGGGTGTACATTCAGTACTTC.